This paragraph covers one T cell receptor beta chain sequence. Its target is unknown. The CDR3 length is 15 residues. The V gene lost 2 bases and the J gene lost 2 bases, with 8 bases spanning the gap. CDR1 SGDLS and CDR2 YYNGEE come from the germline V gene. The data were obtained in a study of post-analysis software for immune sequencing data. At the level of the study: The study covered relapsing-remitting, secondary progressive and progressive-relapsing courses of multiple sclerosis.

Study findings and constraints: Analysis by F measure revealed that same-batch samples clustered strongly together. Patients showed TRBV5-6, TRBV5-1 and TRBV20-1 among a few TRBV segments more frequent than in controls. The normalized Chao1 diversity of multiple sclerosis patients was significantly lower than that of controls.

The TCR beta cDNA libraries contained unique molecular identifiers. cDNA molecules numbering about 470,000 came from roughly 1.1 to 9.2 million T cells. TCRdb called the PCR reads again in MiXCR, with one record for every CDR3 protein. The sample lists roughly 580,000 distinct CDR3 sequences; roughly two fifths were seen once. The gene calls are TRBV9 and TRBJ1-6; D remains unclear. What was sequenced was blood. The receptor comes from a girl between 5 and 17 years old with multiple sclerosis. CDR3: CASSVRTAYNSPLHF. CDR3 in DNA: TGTGCCAGCAGCGTGAGGACGGCCTATAATTCACCCCTCCACTTT.